This T cell receptor (beta chain) was identified in a study of blood T cell repertoires in COVID-19. This table comes from immunoSEQ multiplex PCR, and its TCRdb copy is limited to in-frame clones, with some not included. The repertoire holds about 250,000 clones, with roughly four fifths as singletons. The CDR3 runs to 13 residues. From germline, CDR1 is WNHNN and CDR2 SYGVQD (reference sequence). V lost 1 base to trimming and J lost 3 bases; unmatched junction nucleotides: 0. The chain combines TRBV10-1 with TRBJ2-7, with 7 bases lining up with TRBD1. This receptor was identified in a woman aged 70-85 years with acute or convalescent COVID-19. Sequencing was performed on peripheral blood. DNA for the CDR3: TGCGCCAGCAGTGAGTGGACAGGCTACGAGCAGTACTTC. Amino acids: CASSEWTGYEQYF.